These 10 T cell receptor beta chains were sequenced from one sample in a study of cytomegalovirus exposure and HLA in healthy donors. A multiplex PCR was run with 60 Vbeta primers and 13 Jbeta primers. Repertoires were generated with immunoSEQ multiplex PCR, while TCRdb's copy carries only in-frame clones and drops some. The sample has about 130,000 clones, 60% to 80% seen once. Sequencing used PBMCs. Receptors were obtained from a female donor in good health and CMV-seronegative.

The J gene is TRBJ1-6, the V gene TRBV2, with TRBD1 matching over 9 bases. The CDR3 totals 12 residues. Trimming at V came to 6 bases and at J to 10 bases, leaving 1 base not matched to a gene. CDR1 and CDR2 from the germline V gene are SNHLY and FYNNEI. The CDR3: CASRGTGSPLHF. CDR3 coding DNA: TGTGCCAGCAGAGGGACAGGGTCACCCCTCCACTTT.

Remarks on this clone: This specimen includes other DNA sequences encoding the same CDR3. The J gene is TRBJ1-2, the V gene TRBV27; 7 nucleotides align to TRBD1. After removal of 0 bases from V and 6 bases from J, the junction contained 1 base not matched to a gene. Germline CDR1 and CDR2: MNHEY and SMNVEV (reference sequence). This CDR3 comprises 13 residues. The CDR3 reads CASSLSGGNGYTF. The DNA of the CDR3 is TGTGCCAGCAGTTTATCAGGGGGCAATGGCTACACCTTC.

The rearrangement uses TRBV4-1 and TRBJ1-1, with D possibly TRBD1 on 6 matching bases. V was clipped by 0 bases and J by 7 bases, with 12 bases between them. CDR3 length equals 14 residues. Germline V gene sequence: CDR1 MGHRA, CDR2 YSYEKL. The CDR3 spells CASSQDGGTFEAFF. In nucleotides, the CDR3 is TGCGCCAGCAGCCAAGATGGTGGGACATTTGAAGCTTTCTTT.

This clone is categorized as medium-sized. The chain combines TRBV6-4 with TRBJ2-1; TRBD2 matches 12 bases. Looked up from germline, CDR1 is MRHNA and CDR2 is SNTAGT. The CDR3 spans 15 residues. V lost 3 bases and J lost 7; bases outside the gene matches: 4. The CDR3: CASSEKLAGGNEQFF. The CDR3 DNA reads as TGTGCCAGCAGTGAAAAGCTAGCGGGAGGGAATGAGCAGTTCTTC.

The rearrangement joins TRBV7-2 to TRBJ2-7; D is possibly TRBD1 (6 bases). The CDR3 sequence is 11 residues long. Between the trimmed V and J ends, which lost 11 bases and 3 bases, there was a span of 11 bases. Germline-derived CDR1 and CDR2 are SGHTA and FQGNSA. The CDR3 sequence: CASGDDYEQYF. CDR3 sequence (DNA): TGTGCCTCAGGGGACGACTACGAGCAGTACTTC. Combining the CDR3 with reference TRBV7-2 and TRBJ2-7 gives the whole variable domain GAGVSQSPSNKVTEKGKDVELRCDPISGHTALYWYRQSLGQGLEFLIYFQGNSAPDKSGLPSDRFSAERTGGSVSTLTIQRTQQEDSAVYLCASGDDYEQYFGPGTRLTVT.

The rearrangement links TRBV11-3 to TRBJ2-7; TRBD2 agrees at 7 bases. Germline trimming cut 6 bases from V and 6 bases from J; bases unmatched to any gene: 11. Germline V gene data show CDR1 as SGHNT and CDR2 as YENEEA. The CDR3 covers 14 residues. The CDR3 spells CASSLLGTISEQYF. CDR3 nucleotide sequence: TGTGCCAGCAGTCTACTCGGGACTATTTCCGAGCAGTACTTC.

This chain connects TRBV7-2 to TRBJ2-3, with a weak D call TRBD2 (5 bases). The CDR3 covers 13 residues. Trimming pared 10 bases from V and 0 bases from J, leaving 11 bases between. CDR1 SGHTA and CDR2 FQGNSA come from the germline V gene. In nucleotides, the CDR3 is TGTGCCAACGGCGAGGGAAGCACAGATACGCAGTATTTT. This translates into CANGEGSTDTQYF.

DNA for the CDR3: TGTGCCAGCAGCTTAGGGGTCGGGACTAATCAGCCCCAGCATTTT. This translates into CASSLGVGTNQPQHF. This chain joins TRBV7-2 and TRBJ1-5, with D possibly TRBD1 on 5 matching bases. CDR1 and CDR2 from the germline V gene are SGHTA and FQGNSA. The ends were cut back, 1 base at V and 4 bases at J, with 11 bases in the middle. The CDR3 length is 15 residues.

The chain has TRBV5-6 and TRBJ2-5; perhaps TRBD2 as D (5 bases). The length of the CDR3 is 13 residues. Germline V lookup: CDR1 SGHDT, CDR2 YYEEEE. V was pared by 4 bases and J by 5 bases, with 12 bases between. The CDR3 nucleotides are TGTGCCAGCAGCGCTTTAGGCGGGGAGACCCAGTACTTC. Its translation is CASSALGGETQYF.

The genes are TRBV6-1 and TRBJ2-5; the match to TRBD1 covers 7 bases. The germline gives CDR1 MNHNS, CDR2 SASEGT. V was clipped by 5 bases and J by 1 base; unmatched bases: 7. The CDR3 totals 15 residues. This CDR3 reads CASSPDRALQETQYF. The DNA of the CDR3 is TGTGCCAGCAGTCCCGACAGGGCCCTCCAAGAGACCCAGTACTTC.